The 3 T cell receptor beta chains below all came from one sample that was sequenced in a study of Graves' ophthalmopathy and Graves' hyperthyroidism. Using RNA transcripts, the TCR beta CDR3 regions were amplified. Scientists carried out first-round RT-PCR using HTBI primers and then a second-round multiplex PCR. TCRdb re-called the multiplex PCR reads with MiXCR, one entry per CDR3 protein. This table holds 350,000 or so distinct CDR3 sequences, about a sixth found once. The sequencing sample was made of peripheral blood. The source is an adult man with Graves' ophthalmopathy.

Worth noting for this clonotype: One base away lies a much larger clone, so this may be a sequencing read error. As the CDR3 is not closed by the conserved phenylalanine or tryptophan, this likely results from a read error. This rearrangement joins TRBV28 to TRBJ2-7; D gene uncertain. V shed 1 base and J shed 3 bases, with 10 bases lying between them. The germline CDR1 and CDR2 sequences are MDHEN and SYDVKM. The CDR3 runs to 14 residues. Written as DNA, the CDR3 is TGTGCCAGCAGTTTATCGGCAGGTTTCTACGAGCAGTACCTC. Protein product: CASSLSAGFYEQYL.

This clonotype occurred many times. The V gene is TRBV11-2, the J gene TRBJ1-1; TRBD1 is a possible D gene (5 bases). Germline lookup yields CDR1 SGHAT and CDR2 FQNNGV. The CDR3 runs 17 residues. V was shortened by 6 bases and J by 2 bases, with 22 bases between the two germline ends. The CDR3: CASRHTRGRAGNTEAFF. CDR3 DNA: TGTGCCAGCAGACATACGAGGGGCCGGGCGGGAAACACTGAAGCTTTCTTT.

This clonotype was counted ten times or more. CDR3 in DNA: TGTGCCAGCAGCTTAAGCGGGGTCAACACGGACGAGCAGTACTTC. Translating gives CASSLSGVNTDEQYF. The rearrangement links TRBV7-2 to TRBJ2-7; 7 positions match TRBD2. CDR1 is SGHTA and CDR2 is FQGNSA in the germline V gene. V gave up 2 bases and J gave up 5 bases; unmatched junction bases: 9. This CDR3 contains 15 residues.